Listed below are T cell receptor beta chains from one sample, sequenced in a study of identifying expanded T cells in peripheral blood. Data came from immunoSEQ multiplex PCR; TCRdb stores just in-frame clones and leaves some out. The sample has 97,000 or so clones; approximately 88% are singletons. The sample taken for sequencing was blood. The receptors derive from a person aged 18 to 75 in good health. The CDR3 runs from the conserved cysteine through the conserved F or W. A D gene is named only where the DNA matches it firmly. Only some rows state a clone size, as once, few, many or a class for expanded clones.

>TRBV6-5|-|TRBJ2-1|TRBD2
TGTGCCAGCAGTTATGTTGGCGGGACTAGCTACAATGAGCAGTTCTTC
CASSYVGGTSYNEQFF
>TRBV27|-|TRBJ2-1|-
TGTGCCAGCACCGAGAGCAATGAGCAGTTCTTC
CASTESNEQFF
>TRBV28|-|TRBJ1-2|TRBD1
TGTGCCAGCAGTTGGGACAGCTCTAACTATGGCTACACCTTC
CASSWDSSNYGYTF
>TRBV6-6|once|TRBJ1-4|TRBD1
TGTGCCAGCATCCAGGGGGGGTATAATGAAAAACTGTTTTTT
CASIQGGYNEKLFF
>TRBV18|-|TRBJ1-1|-
TGTGCCAGCTCAACCGACACGGTGGGGACTGAAGCTTTCTTT
CASSTDTVGTEAFF
>TRBV7-7|-|TRBJ2-5|-
TGTGCCAGCAGCTTAGAACAGAACCAAGAGACCCAGTACTTC
CASSLEQNQETQYF
>TRBV11-3|once|TRBJ2-7|TRBD2
TGTGCCAGCAGCTTAGCCGGGACTAGCTACGAGCAGTACTTC
CASSLAGTSYEQYF
>TRBV5-1|-|TRBJ2-2|TRBD1
TGCGCCAGCAGCTGGGGACAGGGGAAAGGGGAGCTGTTTTTT
CASSWGQGKGELFF
>TRBV29-1|-|TRBJ1-1|-
TGCAGCGTTGAACAGATGAACACTGAAGCTTTCTTT
CSVEQMNTEAFF
>TRBV25-1|few|TRBJ2-5|-
TGTGCCAGCAGTGATTACGAGGCCCGGGGGGAGACCCAGTACTTC
CASSDYEARGETQYF
>TRBV28|once|TRBJ2-1|TRBD2
TGTGCCAGCAGTTTATTTCCTAGCGGGAGACACTCCTACAATGAGCAGTTCTTC
CASSLFPSGRHSYNEQFF
>TRBV28|-|TRBJ2-7|-
TGTGCCAGCAGCCCGGGGGCTAACTACGAGCAGTACTTC
CASSPGANYEQYF
>TRBV19|-|TRBJ2-7|TRBD1
TGTGCCAGTAGTATAGAAGGGGGCCTCTACGAGCAGTACTTC
CASSIEGGLYEQYF
>TRBV4-1|-|TRBJ2-7|-
TGCGCCAGCAGCCCTCTGACCCGCTCCCTCAGCTACGAGCAGTACTTC
CASSPLTRSLSYEQYF
>TRBV7-6|once|TRBJ2-5|-
TGTGCCAGCAGCTTAGGGGTGTCCCAGTACTTC
CASSLGVSQYF
>TRBV29-1|-|TRBJ2-5|-
TGCAGCGTTGCTGGGGGCTTACAAGAGACCCAGTACTTC
CSVAGGLQETQYF
>TRBV2|-|TRBJ2-5|-
TGTGCCAGCAGTGACAACACCCAAGAGACCCAGTACTTC
CASSDNTQETQYF
>TRBV5-4|-|TRBJ2-1|-
TGTGCCAGCAGCGGTTTTATGGGACCTTACAATGAGCAGTTCTTC
CASSGFMGPYNEQFF
>TRBV6-5|-|TRBJ2-7|TRBD1
TGTGCCAGCAGTTATCCGGGACAGGGAAGGGGAGAGCAGTACTTC
CASSYPGQGRGEQYF
>TRBV30|-|TRBJ1-4|TRBD1
TGTGCCTGGAGTGACCCTACCGGACAGGGTTCTCTGGCAAGCGAAAAACTGTTTTTT
CAWSDPTGQGSLASEKLFF
>TRBV28|-|TRBJ2-2|-
TGTGCCAGCATCTCTACCCCCGGGGAGCTGTTTTTT
CASISTPGELFF
>TRBV19|-|TRBJ2-3|-
TGTGCCAGTAGCGATCTCGGGGCAGATACGCAGTATTTT
CASSDLGADTQYF
>TRBV6-1|-|TRBJ2-5|TRBD2
TGTGCCAGCAGTGAAGGGACTAGCAGCCAAGAGACCCAGTACTTC
CASSEGTSSQETQYF
>TRBV5-1|once|TRBJ1-2|TRBD1
TGCGCCAGCAGCTTGGGGGACAGAGATTACTATGGCTACACCTTC
CASSLGDRDYYGYTF
>TRBV9|-|TRBJ2-7|TRBD2
TGTGCCAGCAGCGTCTTATCCGGGACTAGCGACGAGCAGTACTTC
CASSVLSGTSDEQYF